These 26 T cell receptor beta chains share one sample of origin, sequenced in a study of shared clonotypes between healthy human individuals. Repertoires were generated with immunoSEQ multiplex PCR, while TCRdb's copy carries only in-frame clones and drops some. The profile shows hundreds of thousands of clones, about 82% of them singletons. Specimen: PBMCs. The origin of the receptors is a woman in her thirties or forties in good health. Some clones in this sample may be carry-over from other donors' samples.

This rearrangement joins TRBV12-2 to TRBJ2-1; the table's TRBD2 call for D was not verified on the DNA. TRBV12-2 is a recognized pseudogene. This CDR3 has 17 amino acids. Here the CDR3 reads CASRLIYGQRGPNEQFF. The DNA of the CDR3 is TGTGCAAGTCGCTTAATTTACGGCCAGCGGGGGCCCAATGAGCAGTTCTTC.

This clone came up once. V is TRBV25-1 and J is TRBJ2-5, with 11 positions matching TRBD2. V lost 3 bases and J lost 5; bases outside the gene matches: 5. Per the germline V gene, CDR1 is MGHDK and CDR2 is SYGVNS. The CDR3 loop spans 15 amino acids. In nucleotides, the CDR3 is TGTGCCAGCAGTGACCTAGTAGCGGGAGGGGAGACCCAGTACTTC. Amino acid sequence: CASSDLVAGGETQYF. The complete variable domain, with remaining parts taken from reference TRBV25-1 and TRBJ2-5, reads EADIYQTPRYLVIGTGKKITLECSQTMGHDKMYWYQQDPGMELHLIHYSYGVNSTEKGDLSSESTVSRIRTEHFPLTLESARPSHTSQYLCASSDLVAGGETQYFGPGTRLLVL.

This clone was counted between two and nine times. The CDR3 nucleotides are TGTGCCAGTAGCCAGGGACCTGATCAGCCCCAGCATTTT. It codes for CASSQGPDQPQHF. The chain couples TRBV19 to TRBJ1-5; D possibly corresponds to TRBD1 (5 bases). From germline, CDR1 is LNHDA and CDR2 SQIVND (reference sequence). V was pared by 6 bases and J by 5 bases, with 11 bases between. CDR3 size: 13 residues.

The V and J genes are TRBV10-2 and TRBJ2-3; tentatively, D is TRBD2 (5 bases). This CDR3 region has 14 residues. CDR1 and CDR2 from the germline V gene are WSHSY and SAAADI. The V end lost 6 bases, the J end lost 2 bases, and 12 bases lay between the germline ends. The CDR3 is CASSPLAFTDTQYF. DNA of the CDR3: TGCGCCAGCAGCCCCCTAGCTTTCACAGATACGCAGTATTTT.

Details on this clone: It may be a read error: a sequence one base away is much more abundant. The chain is built from TRBV6-6 and TRBJ1-2; maybe TRBD1 (5 bases). The CDR3 consists of 13 residues. Trimming shortened V by 2 bases and J by 2 bases, and 6 bases separated the two germline ends. Germline CDR1 and CDR2: MNHNY and SVGAGI (reference sequence). The CDR3 DNA sequence: TGTGCCAGCAGTTACGGGGGGAACTATGGCTACACCTTC. Protein: CASSYGGNYGYTF.

The chain joins TRBV6-4 to TRBJ2-3; D is perhaps TRBD1 or TRBD2 (5 bases each). Trimming cost V 5 bases and J 3 bases, with 12 bases left between them. From germline, CDR1 is MRHNA and CDR2 SNTAGT. The CDR3 sequence is 14 residues long. CDR3 nucleotide sequence: TGTGCCAGCAGTCCCGGGGCACAGACAGATACGCAGTATTTT. This encodes CASSPGAQTDTQYF.

This sequence joins TRBV19 and TRBJ1-5, with 11 bases lining up with TRBD1. Germline trimming cut 4 bases from V and 2 bases from J; bases unmatched to any gene: 10. The germline CDR1 and CDR2 sequences are LNHDA and SQIVND (reference sequence). The CDR3 consists of 18 residues. CDR3 in DNA: TGTGCCAGTAGTAAAGGACAGGGGGCAATCGGTGGCAATCAGCCCCAGCATTTT. Translating it yields CASSKGQGAIGGNQPQHF.

This clone was recorded a few times. The V call is TRBV6-5, the J call TRBJ1-3; D ambiguous. V lost 6 bases and J 8 bases, leaving 17 bases between the germline ends. This CDR3 has 14 residues. Germline CDR1 MNHEY, CDR2 SVGAGI. DNA for the CDR3: TGTGCCAGCAGCCCCCTCCGTTTGGCCGACACCATATATTTT. Protein product: CASSPLRLADTIYF.

The chain recombines TRBV27 with TRBJ2-7, with TRBD1 matching over 8 bases. The CDR3 length is 15 residues. The germline CDR1 and CDR2 sequences are MNHEY and SMNVEV (reference sequence). V trimming: 5 bases; J trimming: 2 bases; junction bases outside the gene matches: 8. Here the CDR3 reads CASSRGQGPTYEQYF. CDR3 sequence (DNA): TGTGCCAGCAGTAGAGGACAGGGACCTACCTACGAGCAGTACTTC.

The rearrangement links TRBV27 to TRBJ2-2; D perhaps matches TRBD2 (7 bases). V lost 5 bases and J 7 bases, leaving 20 bases between the germline ends. This CDR3 has 16 amino acids. CDR1 and CDR2 from the germline V gene are MNHEY and SMNVEV (reference sequence). The CDR3 bases are TGTGCCAGCAGTCCCGGGACCTGGGAGGGGGTCGGGGAGCTGTTTTTT. As protein: CASSPGTWEGVGELFF.

This clone has a handful of counts. J is TRBJ1-1 and V is TRBV27; D may be TRBD1 (5 bases). The CDR3 is made up of 14 amino acids. Trimming took off 8 bases at V and 1 base at J, with 14 bases between the two ends. Germline V lookup: CDR1 MNHEY, CDR2 SMNVEV (reference sequence). The CDR3 spells CASGLGRWNTEAFF. The CDR3 region has the DNA TGTGCCAGCGGCTTGGGACGCTGGAACACTGAAGCTTTCTTT.

The chain couples TRBV6-4 to TRBJ2-7; no clear D gene. This CDR3 has 17 amino acids. Germline V gene data show CDR1 as MRHNA and CDR2 as SNTAGT. Between the trimmed V and J ends, which lost 3 bases and 3 bases, there was a span of 21 bases. The CDR3 here is CASSEDPRCGLYYEQYF. The DNA for the CDR3 is TGTGCCAGCAGTGAGGATCCGAGGTGCGGTCTCTACTACGAGCAGTACTTC.

The rearrangement joins TRBV27 to TRBJ1-3, with 9 bases lining up with TRBD1. Trimming took 5 bases from V and 6 from J; bases not matched to a gene: 5. In germline, CDR1 is MNHEY, CDR2 SMNVEV (reference sequence). The CDR3 sequence is 14 residues long. The CDR3 spells CASSPRDRVNTIYF. The CDR3 DNA is TGTGCCAGCAGTCCCCGGGACAGGGTAAACACCATATATTTT.

The rearrangement links TRBV4-1 to TRBJ1-2; 11 positions match TRBD1. From germline, CDR1 is MGHRA and CDR2 YSYEKL. The V gene end was trimmed by 3 bases and the J gene end by 5 bases; junction bases not matched to a gene: 8. The length of the CDR3 is 16 residues. The CDR3 nucleotides are TGCGCCAGCAGCCAGCCTGGACAGGGGGCAGGTTATGGCTACACCTTC. Amino acid sequence: CASSQPGQGAGYGYTF.

The chain has TRBV6-5 and TRBJ1-2, with TRBD1 matching 9 bases. The length of the CDR3 is 14 residues. J was trimmed by 4 bases and V by 4 bases; bases with no gene match: 4. The germline V gene has CDR1 MNHEY and CDR2 SVGAGI. The CDR3 coding sequence is TGTGCCAGCAGTTCTCCGGACAGGGGCTATGGCTACACCTTC. This codes for CASSSPDRGYGYTF.

For this clone: A clone one base away is much larger, so this may be a read error. The V gene is TRBV7-9, the J gene TRBJ2-2, with 10 positions matching TRBD1. CDR1 SEHNR and CDR2 FQNEAQ come from the germline V gene (reference sequence). CDR3 length: 14 residues. The V segment lost 3 bases and the J segment 6 bases; nucleotides outside the gene matches: 1. CDR3 region: CASSLTGGPGELFF. CDR3 nucleotide sequence: TGTGCCAGCAGCTTGACAGGGGGCCCCGGGGAGCTGTTTTTT.

This rearrangement joins TRBV19 to TRBJ2-2, with D hard to call. CDR1 is LNHDA, CDR2 SQIVND, per germline (reference sequence). V dropped 2 bases and J dropped 4 bases, with 11 bases sitting between them. The CDR3 sequence is 15 residues long. The chain's CDR3 is CASSIKVRRTGELFF. The CDR3, as DNA: TGTGCCAGTAGTATAAAAGTGCGACGCACCGGGGAGCTGTTTTTT.

The chain employs TRBV27 and TRBJ2-7; 9 nucleotides match TRBD2. The CDR3 extends over 17 amino acids. The ends lost 6 bases at V and 2 bases at J; junction bases unmatched: 14. The V gene's germline CDR1 is MNHEY and CDR2 SMNVEV (reference sequence). The CDR3 loop reads CASSLRVVAGEAYEQYF. The CDR3 DNA is TGTGCCAGCAGCCTTAGGGTCGTAGCGGGAGAGGCCTACGAGCAGTACTTC.

In its sample, this clone was seen a few times. Other DNA variants within this sample encode the same CDR3. The chain couples TRBV7-9 to TRBJ1-2; D is unresolved. Germline V lookup: CDR1 SEHNR, CDR2 FQNEAQ (reference sequence). V gave up 6 bases and J gave up 8 bases, with 13 bases separating them. The length of the CDR3 is 12 residues. Here the CDR3 reads CASSPPGYGYTF. The CDR3 DNA reads as TGTGCCAGCAGTCCCCCAGGCTACGGCTACACCTTC.

The rearrangement joins TRBV4-1 to TRBJ1-4, with 7 positions matching TRBD1. This CDR3 has 15 amino acids. CDR1 and CDR2 (germline): MGHRA, YSYEKL. V dropped 0 bases and J dropped 6; count of bases not matched to a gene: 4. CDR3 nucleotide sequence: TGCGCCAGCAGCCAAGATCAGGGGGGTGATGAAAAACTGTTTTTT. Its translation is CASSQDQGGDEKLFF.

The sample holds many counts of this clone. At the DNA level, this CDR3 is encoded by other sequences in the same sample as well. The genes are TRBV12-5 and TRBJ2-6; 7 bases match TRBD1. The CDR3 is 16 residues long. Losses at the gene ends were 1 base for V and 2 bases for J; bases not matched to a gene: 2. Per the germline V gene, CDR1 is LGHNT and CDR2 is FRNRAP. CDR3 loop: CASGLEGGPGANVLTF. CDR3 nucleotide sequence: TGTGCTAGTGGTTTGGAAGGGGGCCCTGGGGCCAACGTCCTGACTTTC.

V is TRBV19 and J is TRBJ2-4, with D possibly TRBD1 on 6 matching bases. This CDR3 comprises 17 residues. CDR1 and CDR2 (germline): LNHDA, SQIVND (reference sequence). Trimming removed 3 bases from V and 0 bases from J, with 15 bases in between. The CDR3 sequence: CASSITFAGVAKNIQYF. For the CDR3, the DNA is TGTGCCAGTAGTATCACGTTCGCAGGGGTAGCCAAAAACATTCAGTACTTC.

The chain is built from TRBV19 and TRBJ1-1, with a weak D call TRBD1 (6 bases). Trimming shortened V by 5 bases and J by 7 bases, and 11 bases separated the two germline ends. The CDR3 has 12 amino acids. Germline V CDR1 and CDR2: LNHDA, SQIVND (reference sequence). This CDR3 reads CASSLPRGEAFF. As DNA, the CDR3 is TGTGCCAGTAGTCTCCCCAGGGGTGAAGCTTTCTTT.

The chain couples TRBV19 to TRBJ1-5; D remains ambiguous. Trimming removed 3 bases from V and 4 bases from J, with 7 bases in between. There are 13 residues in the CDR3. Germline V gene data show CDR1 as LNHDA and CDR2 as SQIVND (reference sequence). DNA of the CDR3: TGTGCCAGTAGTATCAACGGGAATCAGCCCCAGCATTTT. It yields the protein CASSINGNQPQHF.

The chain joins TRBV7-9 to TRBJ2-2, with D maybe TRBD1 (5 bases). Trimming took off 5 bases at V and 0 bases at J, with 13 bases between the two ends. CDR3 size: 16 residues. Germline V lookup: CDR1 SEHNR, CDR2 FQNEAQ (reference sequence). The DNA of the CDR3 is TGTGCCAGCAGCCCGAGGACATTAGCGAACACCGGGGAGCTGTTTTTT. Translation: CASSPRTLANTGELFF.

The V and J genes are TRBV12-2 and TRBJ1-5; the DNA was not used to check the table's D call, TRBD1. TRBV12-2 is a recognized pseudogene. The CDR3 has 18 amino acids. As DNA, the CDR3 is TGTGCAAGTCGCTTATTCCCCGACAGAGAATATAGCAATCAGCCCCAGCATTTT. It specifies CASRLFPDREYSNQPQHF.